Presented here are 10 T cell receptor beta chains from one specimen sequenced in a study of early T cells in non-severe SARS-CoV-2 infection. From the 5' RACE reads, TCRdb called clonotypes with MiXCR, one entry per CDR3 protein. Found here are 57,000 or so distinct CDR3 sequences, around 13% of them singletons; the top ten hold about 1%. Source: whole blood, taken at baseline. Source of these receptors: an adult who was a healthcare worker with PCR-confirmed SARS-CoV-2 infection or an uninfected control (not recorded which). The donor label of this sample is uncertain.

The table lists this clonotype with many counts. The J gene is TRBJ2-3, the V gene TRBV28; D is possibly TRBD2 (7 bases). Germline V lookup: CDR1 MDHEN, CDR2 SYDVKM. Between the trimmed V and J ends, which lost 8 bases and 3 bases, there was a span of 18 bases. The CDR3 has 15 residues. CDR3 in amino acids: CASHGRGAWTDTQYF. As DNA, the CDR3 is TGTGCCAGCCATGGACGGGGGGCATGGACAGATACGCAGTATTTT. The full variable domain, its missing parts supplied by reference TRBV28 and TRBJ2-3, is DVKVTQSSRYLVKRTGEKVFLECVQDMDHENMFWYRQDPGLGLRLIYFSYDVKMKEKGDIPEGYSVSREKKERFSLILESASTNQTSMYLCASHGRGAWTDTQYFGPGTRLTVL.

This clonotype was recorded a few times. The chain is built from TRBV5-1 and TRBJ1-1; D remains unclear. CDR1 is SGHRS, CDR2 YFSETQ, per germline. This CDR3 contains 14 residues. Trimming removed 4 bases from V and 2 bases from J, with 12 bases in between. The CDR3 DNA reads TGCGCCAGCAGCGTCACTCCGGGAAACACTGAAGCTTTCTTT. Encoded protein: CASSVTPGNTEAFF.

The rearrangement links TRBV2 to TRBJ1-6; 8 nucleotides agree with TRBD1. There are 13 residues in the CDR3. J was trimmed by 7 bases and V by 10 bases; bases with no gene match: 6. Germline CDR1 is SNHLY and CDR2 is FYNNEI. For the CDR3, the DNA is TGTGCCACTCTGGGACAGGTCAATTCACCCCTCCACTTT. It codes for CATLGQVNSPLHF.

The gene calls are TRBV5-1 and TRBJ1-2; 10 bases match TRBD1. The CDR3 spans 14 residues. The germline CDR1 and CDR2 sequences are SGHRS and YFSETQ. Losses at the gene ends were 4 bases for V and 5 bases for J; bases not matched to a gene: 5. CDR3 nucleotides: TGCGCCAGCAGCCCAGACAGGGGGCCATATGGCTACACCTTC. Translating gives CASSPDRGPYGYTF.

This clonotype was detected once. This chain connects TRBV12-3 or TRBV12-4 to TRBJ2-3; weak D call: TRBD2 (6 bases). Trimming cost V 2 bases and J 2 bases, with 11 bases left between them. The CDR3 spans 15 residues. As DNA, the CDR3 is TGTGCCAGCAGTTTACGGGCGGGACCCACAGATACGCAGTATTTT. Translation: CASSLRAGPTDTQYF.

CDR3 region: CASSEVGQFF. DNA of the CDR3: TGTGCCAGCAGTGAAGTTGGGCAGTTCTTC. The chain employs TRBV6-1 and TRBJ2-1; D remains unclear. There are 10 residues in the CDR3. V dropped 1 base and J dropped 12 bases, with 4 bases sitting between them. Germline loops: CDR1 MNHNS, CDR2 SASEGT.

The V gene is TRBV2, the J gene TRBJ1-2; 10 bases map to TRBD1. This CDR3 contains 16 residues. V dropped 1 base and J dropped 6; count of bases not matched to a gene: 8. CDR1 and CDR2 from the germline V gene are SNHLY and FYNNEI. The CDR3 coding sequence is TGTGCCAGCAGTGAAGGAGGACAGGGGGGCCCGGATGGCTACACCTTC. Protein product: CASSEGGQGGPDGYTF.

This clonotype was observed a few times. This chain joins TRBV6-6 and TRBJ2-1; 10 positions agree with TRBD2. The CDR3 extends over 15 amino acids. The V segment lost 6 bases and the J segment 9 bases; nucleotides outside the gene matches: 11. Germline values: CDR1 MNHNY, CDR2 SVGAGI (reference sequence). CDR3: CASRSAGGPGAEQFF. Written as DNA, the CDR3 is TGTGCCAGCAGGTCAGCGGGGGGGCCCGGGGCTGAGCAGTTCTTC.

This clonotype was picked up a small number of times. V is TRBV13 and J is TRBJ2-1; D remains ambiguous. Germline values: CDR1 PRHDT, CDR2 FYEKMQ (reference sequence). CDR3 length equals 14 residues. Trimming cost V 6 bases and J 1 base, with 10 bases left between them. The CDR3 loop reads CASSHPESYNEQFF. CDR3 bases: TGTGCCAGCAGTCACCCGGAGTCCTACAATGAGCAGTTCTTC.

This clonotype has a count of ten or more. V is TRBV3-1 and J is TRBJ1-6; possibly TRBD1 for D (5 bases). Trimming pared 3 bases from V and 4 bases from J, leaving 16 bases between. Per the germline V gene, CDR1 is LGHDT and CDR2 is YNNKEL (reference sequence). The CDR3 is 17 residues long. CDR3 residues: CASSHPTRDGYNSPLHF. CDR3 bases: TGTGCCAGCAGCCACCCAACCCGGGACGGATATAATTCACCCCTCCACTTT.